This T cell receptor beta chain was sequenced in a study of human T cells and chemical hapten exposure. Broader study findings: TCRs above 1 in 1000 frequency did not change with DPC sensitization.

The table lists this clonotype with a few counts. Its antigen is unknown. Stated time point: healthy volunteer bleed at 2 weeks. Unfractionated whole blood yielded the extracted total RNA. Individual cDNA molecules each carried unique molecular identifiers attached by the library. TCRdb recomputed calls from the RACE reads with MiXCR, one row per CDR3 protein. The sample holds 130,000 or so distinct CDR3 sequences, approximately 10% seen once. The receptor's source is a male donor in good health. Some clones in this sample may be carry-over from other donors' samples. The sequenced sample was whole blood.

The CDR3, as DNA: TGCAGCGTCTCAGGGCAAGGCTACGAGCAGTACTTC. Its protein is CSVSGQGYEQYF. The chain links TRBV29-1 to TRBJ2-7; perhaps TRBD1 as D (5 bases). The germline gives CDR1 SQVTM, CDR2 ANQGSEA. With 6 bases removed from V and 3 bases from J, the gap between germline ends came to 12 bases. This CDR3 region has 12 residues.